These 18 T cell receptor beta chains originate from one sample sequenced in a study of shared clonotypes between healthy human individuals. Sequenced by immunoSEQ multiplex PCR; TCRdb stores in-frame clones only, minus some. Among about 2.5 million clones, 85% to 95% were seen once, and the ten largest hold around 0.4%. Sequenced sample: naive CD4+ T cells from PBMCs. Subset given: CD45RA+ positively selected. Receptors were obtained from a man aged 18 to 29 in good health. Some clones in this sample may be carry-over from other donors' samples.

The V and J genes are TRBV5-1 and TRBJ2-7; TRBD2 matches at 9 bases. In germline, CDR1 is SGHRS, CDR2 YFSETQ. The trim removed 3 bases at V and 6 bases at J, leaving 10 bases unmatched. The CDR3 runs 15 residues. This CDR3 reads CASSSGAGGLGEQYF. The CDR3 nucleotides read TGCGCCAGCAGCTCCGGAGCGGGAGGATTAGGCGAGCAGTACTTC.

This chain uses TRBV2 with TRBJ2-2; 11 bases align to TRBD1. The germline gives CDR1 SNHLY, CDR2 FYNNEI. The CDR3 spans 15 residues. The V segment lost 6 bases and the J segment 4 bases; nucleotides outside the gene matches: 4. The DNA of the CDR3 is TGTGCCAGCAGCCCGGGACAGGGGGGCACCGGGGAGCTGTTTTTT. This encodes CASSPGQGGTGELFF.

The chain recombines TRBV5-1 with TRBJ1-2; D not certain. This CDR3 is 14 amino acids long. The V gene lost 4 bases and the J gene lost 0 bases, with 10 bases spanning the gap. Germline values: CDR1 SGHRS, CDR2 YFSETQ. The CDR3 nucleotides read TGCGCCAGCAGCCTCGACGGCCCTAACTATGGCTACACCTTC. Translating gives CASSLDGPNYGYTF.

V usage is TRBV21-1 and J usage is TRBJ1-5; whether TRBD1, the table's D call, matches the DNA was not checked. TRBV21-1 is termed a pseudogene. This CDR3 is built from 17 residues. CDR3 in amino acids: CASSRDSNPRSNQPQHF. The DNA of the CDR3 is TGTGCCAGCAGCAGGGACAGTAATCCGAGGAGCAATCAGCCCCAGCATTTT.

This chain connects TRBV28 to TRBJ2-2; unclear D gene. The CDR3 length is 13 residues. V lost 6 bases and J lost 11, with 16 bases in between. Per germline, CDR1 MDHEN and CDR2 SYDVKM. CDR3 in DNA: TGTGCCAGCAGCCTTATGCCCCCCGTCGAGCTGTTTTTT. It specifies CASSLMPPVELFF.

The chain is built from TRBV28 and TRBJ1-5; D may be TRBD1 (6 bases). The V gene lost 5 bases and the J gene lost 6 bases, with 14 bases spanning the gap. This CDR3 contains 14 residues. CDR1 is MDHEN, CDR2 SYDVKM, per germline. The chain's CDR3 is CASSRGGGSQPQHF. CDR3 sequence (DNA): TGTGCCAGCAGTCGGGGGGGCGGGAGTCAGCCCCAGCATTTT.

This chain links TRBV4-1 with TRBJ2-7, with TRBD1 as a possible D gene (6 bases). Trimming removed 3 bases at V and 1 base at J, with 10 bases between. This CDR3 region has 14 residues. Germline CDR1 reads MGHRA; CDR2 reads YSYEKL. The CDR3 DNA reads as TGCGCCAGCAGCCACGCGGACAGTTCCTACGAGCAGTACTTC. Amino acids: CASSHADSSYEQYF.

The chain is built from TRBV25-1 and TRBJ2-1, with D maybe TRBD1 (5 bases). Germline values: CDR1 MGHDK, CDR2 SYGVNS. The CDR3 has 15 amino acids. With 4 bases removed from V and 0 bases from J, the gap between germline ends came to 10 bases. The CDR3 loop is CASSGGGRSYNEQFF. The DNA of the CDR3 is TGTGCCAGCAGTGGGGGCGGACGCTCCTACAATGAGCAGTTCTTC.

V usage is TRBV2 and J usage is TRBJ2-5; 8 nucleotides agree with TRBD1. Losses at the gene ends were 2 bases for V and 1 base for J; bases not matched to a gene: 3. Germline V CDR1 and CDR2: SNHLY, FYNNEI. The CDR3 extends over 15 amino acids. CDR3 sequence (DNA): TGTGCCAGCAGTGAAAGGGACAGGACCCAAGAGACCCAGTACTTC. It translates to CASSERDRTQETQYF.

In regard to this clone: Other DNA sequences in this sample translate to the same CDR3. The chain is built from TRBV9 and TRBJ2-3; the D gene is possibly TRBD1 (5 bases). The V end lost 0 bases, the J end lost 3 bases, and 11 bases lay between the germline ends. Germline CDR1 is SGDLS and CDR2 is YYNGEE. The CDR3 sequence is 15 residues long. The CDR3: CASSVGQGYTDTQYF. In DNA, the CDR3 is TGTGCCAGCAGCGTAGGGCAGGGTTATACAGATACGCAGTATTTT.

This rearrangement joins TRBV12-5 to TRBJ2-7, with 13 bases aligning to TRBD2. Germline values: CDR1 LGHNT, CDR2 FRNRAP. The CDR3 runs to 16 residues. After removal of 0 bases from V and 4 bases from J, the junction contained 3 bases not matched to a gene. The CDR3 bases are TGTGCTAGTGGTTTGGTCGGACTAGCGGGGGATTACGAGCAGTACTTC. It translates to CASGLVGLAGDYEQYF. The full variable domain, with the rest looked up from reference TRBV12-5 and TRBJ2-7, is DARVTQTPRHKVTEMGQEVTMRCQPILGHNTVFWYRQTMMQGLELLAYFRNRAPLDDSGMPKDRFSAEMPDATLATLKIQPSEPRDSAVYFCASGLVGLAGDYEQYFGPGTRLTVT.

The chain joins TRBV28 to TRBJ2-1, with no clear D. Germline CDR1 reads MDHEN; CDR2 reads SYDVKM. This CDR3 comprises 12 residues. V was trimmed by 7 bases and J by 4 bases, leaving 8 bases between them. The CDR3 DNA sequence: TGTGCCAGCATGGGCAGTTACAATGAGCAGTTCTTC. Translating it yields CASMGSYNEQFF.

The chain combines TRBV30 with TRBJ2-3; D not resolved. Germline assignment: CDR1 GTSNPN and CDR2 SVGIG (reference sequence). There are 12 residues in the CDR3. The V end was cut by 2 bases, the J end by 11 bases, with 14 bases between. The CDR3 is CAWSYTRSGQYF. Written as DNA, the CDR3 is TGTGCCTGGAGTTACACGCGGTCGGGGCAGTATTTT.

The table lists this clone with a count of one. The V and J genes are TRBV25-1 and TRBJ2-7; perhaps TRBD2 as D (8 bases). The CDR3 is made up of 16 amino acids. The V gene's germline CDR1 is MGHDK and CDR2 SYGVNS. The germline V and J ends were trimmed by 3 bases and 6 bases, with 21 bases remaining between them. The CDR3 DNA is TGTGCCAGCAGTGATCCCTCGGGAGGGGGCTTTCGCGAGCAGTACTTC. This translates into CASSDPSGGGFREQYF.

The chain employs TRBV2 and TRBJ1-2, with 7 bases matching TRBD1. CDR3 length: 14 residues. The germline CDR1 and CDR2 sequences are SNHLY and FYNNEI. V dropped 5 bases and J dropped 6; count of bases not matched to a gene: 9. The CDR3 DNA is TGTGCCAGCAGTCCCCCAGCAGGGGGTGATGGCTACACCTTC. Amino acids: CASSPPAGGDGYTF.

The chain is built from TRBV6-1 and TRBJ2-2; D not certain. The V gene lost 0 bases and the J gene lost 4 bases, with 12 bases spanning the gap. The CDR3 extends over 16 amino acids. From germline, CDR1 is MNHNS and CDR2 SASEGT. CDR3 residues: CASSEAWARGTGELFF. The CDR3 DNA follows: TGTGCCAGCAGTGAAGCGTGGGCCAGAGGCACCGGGGAGCTGTTTTTT.

The rearrangement links TRBV15 to TRBJ2-3; possibly TRBD1 for D (6 bases). V was clipped by 1 base and J by 1 base, with 15 bases between them. Per germline, CDR1 LNHNV and CDR2 YYDKDF (reference sequence). This CDR3 has 17 residues. The CDR3 region is CATSRGTGLVGTDTQYF. Written as DNA, the CDR3 is TGTGCCACCAGCAGAGGTACAGGGTTGGTTGGCACAGATACGCAGTATTTT. Full variable domain (rest looked up from reference TRBV15 and TRBJ2-3): DAMVIQNPRYQVTQFGKPVTLSCSQTLNHNVMYWYQQKSSQAPKLLFHYYDKDFNNEADTPDNFQSRRPNTSFCFLDIRSPGLGDTAMYLCATSRGTGLVGTDTQYFGPGTRLTVL.

V is TRBV5-4 and J is TRBJ1-2; TRBD1 might be the D (5 bases). V shed 0 bases and J shed 4 bases, with 13 bases lying between them. Germline V CDR1 and CDR2: SGHNT, YYREEE (reference sequence). The CDR3 sequence is 15 residues long. CDR3 sequence (DNA): TGTGCCAGCAGCTTGGCTCGCGGGGGAGTCTATGGCTACACCTTC. Translating it yields CASSLARGGVYGYTF.